The source of this TCR beta chain is a study of CD8 T cells in ankylosing spondylitis. The study, taken as a whole, reports: Eight highly homologous variants made up a TCR beta motif, and this motif appeared characteristic of ankylosing spondylitis blood.

The TCR beta libraries were generated through quantitative 5'-RACE incorporating molecular barcodes. Each CDR3 protein gets one entry after TCRdb re-called the 5' RACE reads with MiXCR. Of some 250,000 distinct CDR3 sequences detected, 20% to 30% appear once; the ten largest clones hold about 0.6%. The sample holds a few counts of this clonotype. Its antigen remains unknown. V was pared by 7 bases and J by 4 bases, with 13 bases between. The CDR3 is made up of 12 amino acids. Germline CDR1 is SQVTM and CDR2 is ANQGSEA. This receptor was taken from a male donor with ankylosing spondylitis or in good health (not recorded which). This chain uses TRBV29-1 with TRBJ1-1; D is ambiguous. The source material was blood, either unsorted or a sorted T cell fraction (not recorded which). The CDR3: CSADRGTTEAFF. CDR3 nucleotides: TGCAGCGCTGATCGGGGAACCACTGAAGCTTTCTTT. Full variable domain (outside the CDR3, taken from reference TRBV29-1 and TRBJ1-1): SAVISQKPSRDICQRGTSLTIQCQVDSQVTMMFWYRQQPGQSLTLIATANQGSEATYESGFVIDKFPISRPNLTFSTLTVSNMSPEDSSIYLCSADRGTTEAFFGQGTRLTVV.